This T cell receptor (beta chain) was profiled in a study of shared clonotypes between healthy human individuals. CDR3 length equals 16 residues. Germline-derived CDR1 and CDR2 are LNHDA and SQIVND (reference sequence). V was pared by 6 bases and J by 0 bases, with 7 bases of the junction left unmatched. Methods used by the authors: In the immunoSEQ data, sequences were junction-only and lacked quality scores, so filtering differed. Here immunoSEQ multiplex PCR was the method, and the copy in TCRdb shows in-frame clones only, minus some. Clone size and the V and J calls come from that table; the DNA yielded D and trimming. This table has 2 million to 2.5 million clones, roughly 96% appearing once. Study-wide results and limits: The study found lower generation probabilities in non-shared clonotypes than in those shared by all four donors.

To note about this clone: What it binds is unknown.

This TCR was recovered from a young man in good health. What was sequenced was naive CD4+ T cells sorted from blood. Regarding subset: CD45RA+ positively selected. The rearrangement joins TRBV19 to TRBJ2-1; TRBD2 matches at 8 bases. CDR3 in DNA: TGTGCCAGTAGACCCAGCGGGGGCCGCTCCTACAATGAGCAGTTCTTC. It encodes CASRPSGGRSYNEQFF.